Listed here are 8 T cell receptor beta chains from one sample, sequenced in a study of blood T cell repertoires in COVID-19. TCRdb's table, derived via immunoSEQ multiplex PCR, lists solely in-frame clones and lacks some. The sample contains 200,000 to 250,000 clones, about 91% of which appear only once. Input material: PBMCs or T cells enriched from blood (not recorded which). These receptors all stem from a woman aged 50 to 60 with acute COVID-19.

V is TRBV7-9 and J is TRBJ2-1; TRBD2 aligns across 10 bases. The CDR3 consists of 15 residues. Germline values: CDR1 SEHNR, CDR2 FQNEAQ (reference sequence). Unmatched junction bases numbered 5, after V lost 5 bases and J lost 4 bases. DNA for the CDR3: TGTGCCAGCAGCCAAGGACTAGCGGCTTACAATGAGCAGTTCTTC. Its protein is CASSQGLAAYNEQFF.

V is TRBV10-3 and J is TRBJ2-1, with 7 nucleotides matching TRBD1. Looked up from germline, CDR1 is ENHRY and CDR2 is SYGVKD. Unmatched junction bases numbered 8, after V lost 6 bases and J lost 6 bases. The CDR3 covers 14 residues. This chain's CDR3 is CAIRDDRVVNEQFF. The CDR3 DNA reads TGTGCCATCAGAGATGACAGGGTGGTCAATGAGCAGTTCTTC.

V and J are TRBV2 and TRBJ2-6, with 7 bases lining up with TRBD1. The germline gives CDR1 SNHLY, CDR2 FYNNEI. V dropped 3 bases and J dropped 2; count of bases not matched to a gene: 1. CDR3 size: 15 residues. This CDR3 is CASSEQGAGANVLTF. Written as DNA, the CDR3 is TGTGCCAGCAGTGAGCAGGGGGCTGGGGCCAACGTCCTGACTTTC.

The chain couples TRBV28 to TRBJ1-4; 9 bases map to TRBD1. CDR1 and CDR2 from the germline V gene are MDHEN and SYDVKM. V lost 4 bases and J lost 5; bases outside the gene matches: 5. CDR3 length: 15 amino acids. The CDR3 DNA reads as TGTGCCAGCAGTTCAATCGGGACAGGGAATGAAAAACTGTTTTTT. This sequence encodes CASSSIGTGNEKLFF. Drawing the rest from reference TRBV28 and TRBJ1-4, the complete variable domain is DVKVTQSSRYLVKRTGEKVFLECVQDMDHENMFWYRQDPGLGLRLIYFSYDVKMKEKGDIPEGYSVSREKKERFSLILESASTNQTSMYLCASSSIGTGNEKLFFGSGTQLSVL.

CDR3 loop: CASSTRTGLYGYTF. The CDR3 DNA follows: TGTGCCAGCAGTACCCGGACAGGCCTCTATGGCTACACCTTC. The rearrangement joins TRBV6-5 to TRBJ1-2; 7 bases fit TRBD1. The CDR3 spans 14 residues. Trimming cost V 5 bases and J 4 bases; bases outside gene matches: 7. Germline CDR1 reads MNHEY; CDR2 reads SVGAGI.

This clone was seen ten or more times. The chain joins TRBV7-9 to TRBJ1-2, with no clear D. The V end was cut by 3 bases, the J end by 6 bases, with 8 bases between. Germline V gene sequence: CDR1 SEHNR, CDR2 FQNEAQ (reference sequence). The CDR3 contains 12 residues. CDR3 loop: CASSFTVNGYTF. The CDR3 DNA reads TGTGCCAGCAGCTTTACAGTAAATGGCTACACCTTC. Looking up the rest from reference TRBV7-9 and TRBJ1-2 gives the full variable domain: DTGVSQNPRHKITKRGQNVTFRCDPISEHNRLYWYRQTLGQGPEFLTYFQNEAQLEKSRLLSDRFSAERPKGSFSTLEIQRTEQGDSAMYLCASSFTVNGYTFGSGTRLTVV.

V and J are TRBV7-9 and TRBJ1-4; 10 bases fit TRBD1. Germline V gene lookup returns CDR1 SEHNR and CDR2 FQNEAQ (reference sequence). The CDR3 extends over 15 amino acids. Trimming removed 3 bases from V and 6 bases from J; junction bases left unmatched: 4. The DNA for the CDR3 is TGTGCCAGCAGCTTCGACAGGGGGCGCCATGAAAAACTGTTTTTT. Translation: CASSFDRGRHEKLFF.

V and J are TRBV6-2 or TRBV6-3 and TRBJ1-2; D might be TRBD1 (5 bases). V dropped 5 bases and J dropped 11 bases, with 18 bases sitting between them. CDR3 size: 13 residues. Germline assignment: CDR1 MNHEY and CDR2 SVGEGT. CDR3: CASSPSQGGYYTF. Here the CDR3 DNA reads TGTGCCAGCAGTCCGTCCCAGGGAGGGTATTACACCTTC.